This T cell receptor beta chain emerged from a study of blood T cell repertoires in COVID-19. For the study at large: The United States, Italy and Spain supplied acute and convalescent COVID-19 samples.

Between the trimmed V and J ends, which lost 4 bases and 8 bases, there was a span of 11 bases. There are 12 residues in the CDR3. Germline CDR1 is MNHEY and CDR2 is SVGAGI. Profiling relied on immunoSEQ multiplex PCR, and the TCRdb table lists in-frame clones only, not all of them. Of 150,000 to 200,000 clones listed, roughly 90% are singletons. The sequenced sample consisted of peripheral blood. The source of this sequence is a man aged 60 to 69 with active or convalescent COVID-19. The chain uses TRBV6-5 and TRBJ1-2, with unresolved D. DNA for the CDR3: TGTGCCAGCAGTTTCAGAAGAGGGGGCTACACCTTC. Translated: CASSFRRGGYTF.